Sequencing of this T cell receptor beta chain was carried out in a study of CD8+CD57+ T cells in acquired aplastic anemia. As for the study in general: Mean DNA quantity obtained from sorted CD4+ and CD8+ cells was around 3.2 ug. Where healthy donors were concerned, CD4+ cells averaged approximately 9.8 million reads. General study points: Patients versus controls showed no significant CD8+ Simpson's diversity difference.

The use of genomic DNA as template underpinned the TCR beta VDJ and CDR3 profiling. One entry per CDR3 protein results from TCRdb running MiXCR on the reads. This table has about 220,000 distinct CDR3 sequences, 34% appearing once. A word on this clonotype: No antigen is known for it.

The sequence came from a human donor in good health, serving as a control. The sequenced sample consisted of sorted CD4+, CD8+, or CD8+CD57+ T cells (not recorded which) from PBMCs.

The CDR3 nucleotides are TGTGCCAGCAGCTTTGCCGCCCAGGACTATGGCTACACCTTC. This gives the protein CASSFAAQDYGYTF. The chain recombines TRBV7-9 with TRBJ1-2, with unresolved D. Trimming cost V 3 bases and J 3 bases, with 11 bases left between them. CDR3 size: 14 residues. Germline loops: CDR1 SEHNR, CDR2 FQNEAQ (reference sequence).